This T cell receptor beta chain was sequenced in a study of cytomegalovirus exposure and HLA in healthy donors. Study observations and caveats: Later genetic work tied a missense DCLRE1C variant to beta-chain V and J trimming.

Note on this clone: Its antigen is unknown.

The primer mix had 60 Vbeta and 13 Jbeta primers. The table came from immunoSEQ multiplex PCR; TCRdb's copy has only in-frame clones and leaves some out. The data show more than 85,000 clones, about 74% seen once. CDR1 and CDR2 from the germline V gene are SEHNR and FQNEAQ (reference sequence). The CDR3 has 14 amino acids. V shed 3 bases and J 6 bases; nucleotides not matched to a gene: 6. The sequence was obtained from a male donor in good health and CMV-seropositive. Sequenced sample: PBMCs. The chain carries TRBV7-9 and TRBJ1-2; 8 nucleotides match TRBD1. CDR3 in DNA: TGTGCCAGCAGCTTTTACGGACAGGGCAATGGCTACACCTTC. Protein sequence: CASSFYGQGNGYTF. The whole variable domain, remainder taken from reference TRBV7-9 and TRBJ1-2, is DTGVSQNPRHKITKRGQNVTFRCDPISEHNRLYWYRQTLGQGPEFLTYFQNEAQLEKSRLLSDRFSAERPKGSFSTLEIQRTEQGDSAMYLCASSFYGQGNGYTFGSGTRLTVV.